The text below deals with one T cell receptor (beta chain). Its antigen remains unidentified. It was with 60 Vbeta and 13 Jbeta primers that the PCR ran. The table came from immunoSEQ multiplex PCR; TCRdb's copy has only in-frame clones and leaves some out. Here the sample spans 150,000 to 200,000 clones, 84% being singletons. All the people who gave samples were healthy bone marrow donors. The trim removed 0 bases at V and 4 bases at J, leaving 9 bases unmatched. The CDR3 is 18 amino acids. Germline CDR1 and CDR2: SEHNR and FQNEAQ (reference sequence). The entry originates in a study of cytomegalovirus exposure and HLA in healthy donors. Findings and caveats of the study: Most TCR sequences showed up rarely, but some public TCRs showed up in many donors. Associated with cytomegalovirus, according to the listing, were 150 to 200 TCR beta chains.

The receptor comes from a boy aged 5-17 years in good health and CMV-seronegative. This rearrangement joins TRBV7-9 to TRBJ1-4; TRBD1 matches 9 bases. Sequencing input: PBMCs. DNA for the CDR3: TGTGCCAGCAGCTTAGCGCTGGAGGGACAGGGCATTAATGAAAAACTGTTTTTT. Translation: CASSLALEGQGINEKLFF.